Here is one TCR beta chain with its context. Its antigen is not identified. Reverse transcription of roughly 0.45 to 1 ug RNA was carried out with random hexamers. immunoSEQ multiplex PCR amplified TCR beta CDR3 across 54 Vbeta, 13 Jbeta. TCRdb analysed the immunoSEQ multiplex PCR reads with MiXCR anew, one entry per CDR3 protein. The sample lists about 150,000 distinct CDR3 sequences, 85% to 95% seen once, with approximately 0.18% in the top ten. The data originate from a study of CD8 T cells in Susac syndrome. Study context: Fewer than 10 of the sequenced Susac syndrome patients were in remission, and roughly six had active disease.

Study outcomes and limitations: Among people with Susac, CD8+ clonal expansion was greatest in TEMRA cells and active patients.

The sequence was obtained from a human donor with Susac syndrome. Sequenced material: CD8+ T cells from PBMCs.

The CDR3 DNA sequence: TGTGCCAGCAGCTCGGGACAGGGGGACAATGAGCAGTTCTTC. It translates to CASSSGQGDNEQFF. The J gene is TRBJ2-1, the V gene TRBV5-4, with 11 positions matching TRBD1. The CDR3 has 14 amino acids. J gave up 5 bases and V 3 bases, and 1 base lay outside the gene matches. Germline values: CDR1 SGHNT, CDR2 YYREEE (reference sequence).